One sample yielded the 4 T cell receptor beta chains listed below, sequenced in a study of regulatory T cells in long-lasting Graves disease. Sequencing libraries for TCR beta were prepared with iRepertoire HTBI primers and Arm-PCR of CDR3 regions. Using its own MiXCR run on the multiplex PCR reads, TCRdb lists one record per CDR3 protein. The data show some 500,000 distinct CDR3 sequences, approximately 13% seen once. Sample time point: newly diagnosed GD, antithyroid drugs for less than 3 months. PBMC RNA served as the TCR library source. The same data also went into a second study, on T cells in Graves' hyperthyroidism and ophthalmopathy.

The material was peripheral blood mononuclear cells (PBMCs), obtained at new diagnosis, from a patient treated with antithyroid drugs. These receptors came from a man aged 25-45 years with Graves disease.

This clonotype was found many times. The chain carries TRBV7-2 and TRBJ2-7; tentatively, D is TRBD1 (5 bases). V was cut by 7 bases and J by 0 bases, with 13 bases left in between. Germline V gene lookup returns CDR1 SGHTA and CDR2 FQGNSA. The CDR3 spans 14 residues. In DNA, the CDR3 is TGTGCCAGCACCCTGACAGCCAGCTCCTACGAGCAGTACTTC. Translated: CASTLTASSYEQYF.

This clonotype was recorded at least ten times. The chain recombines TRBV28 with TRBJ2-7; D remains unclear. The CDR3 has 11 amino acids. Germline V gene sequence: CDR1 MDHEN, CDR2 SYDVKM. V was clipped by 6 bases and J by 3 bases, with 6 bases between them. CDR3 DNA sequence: TGTGCCAGCAGCTTTAACTACGAGCAGTACTTC. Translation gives CASSFNYEQYF.

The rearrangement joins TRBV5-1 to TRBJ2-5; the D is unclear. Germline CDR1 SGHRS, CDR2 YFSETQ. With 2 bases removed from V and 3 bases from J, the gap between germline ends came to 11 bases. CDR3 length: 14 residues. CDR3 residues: CASSFVAAKETQYF. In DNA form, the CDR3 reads TGCGCCAGCAGCTTTGTGGCGGCCAAAGAGACCCAGTACTTC.

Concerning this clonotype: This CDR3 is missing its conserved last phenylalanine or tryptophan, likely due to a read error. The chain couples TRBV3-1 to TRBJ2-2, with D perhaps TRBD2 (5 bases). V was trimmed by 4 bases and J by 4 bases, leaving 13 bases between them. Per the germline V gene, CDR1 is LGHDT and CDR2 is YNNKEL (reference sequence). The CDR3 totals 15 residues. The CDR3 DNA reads TGTGCCAGCAGCCTCGGTCTAGCCAGCACCGGGGAGCTGTTTTTG. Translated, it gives CASSLGLASTGELFL.